This TCR beta chain was identified during a study of read filtering for tumor transcriptome and immune sequencing. In germline, CDR1 is SGHNT, CDR2 YYREEE (reference sequence). The trim removed 4 bases at V and 4 bases at J, leaving 14 bases unmatched. This CDR3 region has 17 residues. A note on this clonotype: What it binds is unknown.

From about 0.4 ug of RNA, a library with molecular barcoded alpha/delta and beta/gamma adaptors was made. TCRdb reprocessed the reads with MiXCR, giving one entry per CDR3 protein. The sample records about 57,000 distinct CDR3 sequences, under 25% being singletons. Study results and caveats: Correlation between methods rose after single-read clonotypes were removed.

The clonotype was recovered from a donor at least 40 years old with multiple myeloma. The specimen sequenced was a population of CD138-negative cells sorted from bone marrow. The chain links TRBV5-4 to TRBJ1-2, with 9 positions matching TRBD1. The CDR3 nucleotides are TGTGCCAGCAGCGCCCGGACAGGGGCTGAGCTGGGCTATGGCTACACCTTC. This translates into CASSARTGAELGYGYTF.